What follows describes a single T cell receptor beta chain. The target antigen is unknown. This record belongs to a study of CD8 T cells in ankylosing spondylitis. The length of the CDR3 is 13 residues. CDR1 is LNHDA, CDR2 SQIVND, per germline (reference sequence). Trimming left V 6 bases short and J 5 bases short, with 10 bases between. General observations from the study: According to the report, clones linked to the disease were significantly enriched in matched synovial fluid samples taken from ankylosing spondylitis patients.

TCRdb called the 5' RACE reads again in MiXCR, with one record for every CDR3 protein. The sample records a few hundred thousand distinct CDR3 sequences, 9.5% to 12% being singletons. This clonotype was obtained from a male donor with ankylosing spondylitis or in good health (not recorded which). The chain uses TRBV19 and TRBJ2-2; no clear D. Sequencing was performed on blood, either unsorted or a sorted T cell fraction (not recorded which). This chain's CDR3 is CASRMDRTGELFF. The CDR3, as DNA: TGTGCCAGTAGGATGGACCGAACCGGGGAGCTGTTTTTT.